Listed below are T cell receptor beta chains from one sample, sequenced in a study of early T cells in non-severe SARS-CoV-2 infection. TCRdb analysed the 5' RACE reads with MiXCR anew, one entry per CDR3 protein. The sample consists of tens of thousands of distinct CDR3 sequences, 7.9% of them appearing once. Sequencing was performed on whole blood, taken at baseline. Receptors were obtained from an adult who was a healthcare worker with PCR-confirmed SARS-CoV-2 infection or an uninfected control (not recorded which). The CDR3 runs from the conserved cysteine through the conserved F or W. The D gene is left open where the match is weak. Expanded clones are given a class, and other clones once, few, many or no size at all.

J,D,V,size,DNA,CDR3
TRBJ2-5,-,TRBV11-2,few,TGTGCCAGCAGCTTTAACAGACAAGAGACCCAGTACTTC,CASSFNRQETQYF
TRBJ1-5,-,TRBV12-3/TRBV12-4,many,TGTGCCAGCAGTTTGCTCCCCGATGCCCAGCATTTT,CASSLLPDAQHF
TRBJ1-5,-,TRBV20-1,-,TGCAGTGCTGAGTCACCGAGCAGGGTTAGCAATCAGCCCCAGCATTTT,CSAESPSRVSNQPQHF
TRBJ2-1,TRBD1,TRBV15,few,TGTGCCACCAGCAGAGAGGGACAGGGTACGTTCGGTTACAATGAGCAGTTCTTC,CATSREGQGTFGYNEQFF
TRBJ2-1,TRBD2,TRBV7-6,few,TGTGCCAGCAGCTTGTGGACTAGCGGGGGAAATGAGCAGTTCTTC,CASSLWTSGGNEQFF
TRBJ2-3,-,TRBV30,many,TGTGCCTTGACAGGTTTCTCAGGCCATACGCAGTATTTT,CALTGFSGHTQYF
TRBJ2-3,TRBD1,TRBV6-1,-,TGTGCCAGCGGGGACAGGAACACAGATACGCAGTATTTT,CASGDRNTDTQYF
TRBJ2-2,TRBD2,TRBV7-6,many,TGTGCCAGCAGCTTAGATAGCGGGGGGGACACCGGGGAGCTGTTTTTT,CASSLDSGGDTGELFF
TRBJ2-1,TRBD1,TRBV5-5,many,TGTGCCAGCAGCTCAGGGGGCAACTCCTACAATGAGCAGTTCTTC,CASSSGGNSYNEQFF
TRBJ2-5,TRBD2,TRBV10-3,few,TGTGCCATCAGTGGCGGGAGCCAAGAGACCCAGTACTTC,CAISGGSQETQYF
TRBJ2-3,TRBD2,TRBV6-5,few,TGTGCCAGCAGCCTCACTAGCGGGGGGGCGGATACGCAGTATTTT,CASSLTSGGADTQYF
TRBJ2-2,-,TRBV4-3,many,TGCGCCAGCAGCCCCCTAGGGGGGAAGGACACCGGGGAGCTGTTTTTT,CASSPLGGKDTGELFF
TRBJ2-5,-,TRBV25-1,few,TGTGCCAGCAGCCGGCCCGGGACACAAGAGACCCAGTACTTC,CASSRPGTQETQYF
TRBJ2-2,TRBD1,TRBV11-3,many,TGTGCCAGCAGCACCAACAGGGGCACCGGGGAGCTGTTTTTT,CASSTNRGTGELFF
TRBJ1-6,-,TRBV5-1,-,TGCGCCAGCAGCTTGCTGGGCTTGGGACGGGATAATTCACCCCTCCACTTT,CASSLLGLGRDNSPLHF
TRBJ1-1,-,TRBV29-1,many,TGCAGCGTTGACACGTTGGGTGGCACTGAAGCTTTCTTT,CSVDTLGGTEAFF
TRBJ2-1,TRBD1,TRBV5-6,few,TGTGCCAGCAGCTCCGGCTCTGGGACAGGTTACAATGAGCAGTTCTTC,CASSSGSGTGYNEQFF
TRBJ1-5,-,TRBV20-1,many,TGCAGTGCTCCCGGGGAATATAGCAATCAGCCCCAGCATTTT,CSAPGEYSNQPQHF